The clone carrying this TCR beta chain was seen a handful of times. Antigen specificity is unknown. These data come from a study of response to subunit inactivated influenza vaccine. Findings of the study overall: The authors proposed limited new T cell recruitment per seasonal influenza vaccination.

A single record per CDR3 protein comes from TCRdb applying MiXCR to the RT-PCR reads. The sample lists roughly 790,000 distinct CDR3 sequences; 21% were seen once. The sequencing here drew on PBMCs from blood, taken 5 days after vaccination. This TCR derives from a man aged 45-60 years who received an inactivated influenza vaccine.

Here the CDR3 reads CASSKEWQGAEAFF. Here the CDR3 DNA reads TGTGCCAGCAGCAAGGAGTGGCAGGGGGCTGAAGCTTTCTTT. V is TRBV7-2 and J is TRBJ1-1, with TRBD1 matching over 7 bases. The V segment lost 5 bases and the J segment 6 bases; nucleotides outside the gene matches: 9. Germline V CDR1 and CDR2: SGHTA, FQGNSA. CDR3 size: 14 residues.